This T cell receptor beta chain was recovered during a study of technical replicates of blood from a handful of donors (dated by TCRdb to 2017 to 2019). Comment on this clone: Its recognized antigen is unknown. Qualities for individual bases were not recorded, and no much larger clone is one base off.

The CDR3 runs 13 amino acids, cysteine and phenylalanine included. The sequence is cut down to CDR3 DNA, 39 bases in frame from base 1. The junction carries 9 bases between V and J, which are trimmed by 5 bases and 2 bases respectively. Per the germline V gene (reference sequence), LNHDA is the CDR1 and SQIVND is the CDR2. The library was produced with the immunoSEQ multiplex PCR assay. In TCRdb, the immuneACCESS table is reduced to in-frame sequences with V and J assigned. These tables do not hold every clone; where another copy was compared, an unresolved V gene accounts for under half, and the others remain unexplained. A total of under 110,000 clones appear in this sample, roughly 95% of them only once. Approximately 0.2% of the sample lies in the top ten.

The chain was built from TRBV19 and TRBJ1-1, with TRBD1 as a weak D call on 5 bases. This clonotype originated in a human donor in good health. Sequenced sample: T cells isolated from PBMCs. The CDR3 protein: CASSDRGNTEAFF. The base sequence is TGTGCCAGTAGTGACAGAGGTAACACTGAAGCTTTCTTT. Here the CDR3 is joined to the reference TRBV19 and TRBJ1-1 genes, and the full variable domain is: DGGITQSPKYLFRKEGQNVTLSCEQNLNHDAMYWYRQDPGQGLRLIYYSQIVNDFQKGDIAEGYSVSREKKESFPLTVTSAQKNPTAFYLCASSDRGNTEAFFGQGTRLTVV.